The clone carrying this T cell receptor (beta chain) occurred once. No antigen is known for it. V dropped 0 bases and J dropped 4 bases, with 12 bases sitting between them. The CDR3 is 14 residues long. Germline values: CDR1 SQVTM, CDR2 ANQGSEA. This sample is drawn from a study of shared clonotypes between healthy human individuals. Findings and caveats of the study: Larger richness was generally estimated for naive than memory subsets.

This table comes from immunoSEQ multiplex PCR, and its TCRdb copy is limited to in-frame clones, with some not included. The table records around 550,000 clones, 96% of them present only once. There were only Caucasian adults among the donors, and all lived in Nashville, Tennessee. The sequenced material came from naive CD4+ T cells sorted from blood. Subset noted: CD45RA+ positively selected. This clonotype was sampled from a woman aged 25-40 years in good health. The rearrangement links TRBV29-1 to TRBJ1-1; D ambiguous. The CDR3 nucleotides are TGCAGCGTTGAAGATCTCCGGGGTCGCACTGAAGCTTTCTTT. Translated: CSVEDLRGRTEAFF.